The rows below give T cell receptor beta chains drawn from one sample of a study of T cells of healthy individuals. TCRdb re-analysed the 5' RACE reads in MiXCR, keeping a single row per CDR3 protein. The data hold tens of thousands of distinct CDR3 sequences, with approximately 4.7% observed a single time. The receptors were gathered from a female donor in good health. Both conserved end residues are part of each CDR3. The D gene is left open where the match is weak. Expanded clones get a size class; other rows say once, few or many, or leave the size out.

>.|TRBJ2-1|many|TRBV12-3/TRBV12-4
CASSLSGLTSNEQFF
TGTGCCAGCAGTTTATCAGGGTTAACCTCCAATGAGCAGTTCTTC
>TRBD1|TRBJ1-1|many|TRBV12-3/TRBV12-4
CASSISTGGGTEAFF
TGTGCCAGCAGTATATCCACAGGGGGCGGCACTGAAGCTTTCTTT
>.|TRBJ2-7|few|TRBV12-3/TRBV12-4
CASRSSSYEQYF
TGTGCCAGCAGAAGCAGCTCCTACGAGCAGTACTTC
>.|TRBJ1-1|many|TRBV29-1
CSVRQLFGTEAFF
TGCAGCGTTCGCCAGCTGTTCGGCACTGAAGCTTTCTTT
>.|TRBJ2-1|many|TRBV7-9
CASSLTLSVYNEQFF
TGTGCCAGCAGCTTAACCCTCTCCGTTTACAATGAGCAGTTCTTC
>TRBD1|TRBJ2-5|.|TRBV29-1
CSVGQGRGETQYF
TGCAGCGTTGGACAGGGGAGAGGGGAGACCCAGTACTTC
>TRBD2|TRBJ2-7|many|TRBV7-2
CASSLLSGRGAGEQYF
TGTGCCAGCAGCTTATTATCGGGGCGGGGGGCAGGTGAGCAGTACTTC
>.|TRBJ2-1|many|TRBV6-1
CASSEGPRIHEQFF
TGTGCCAGCAGTGAAGGTCCTAGGATACATGAGCAGTTCTTC
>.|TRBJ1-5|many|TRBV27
CASSLSGSNQPQHF
TGTGCCAGCAGCTTATCAGGTAGCAATCAGCCCCAGCATTTT
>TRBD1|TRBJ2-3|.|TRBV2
CAISPGGGSDTQYF
TGTGCCATTTCTCCAGGGGGCGGTTCAGATACGCAGTATTTT
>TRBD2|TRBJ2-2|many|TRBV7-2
CASSIGLAGTGELFF
TGTGCCAGCAGCATTGGACTAGCCGGCACCGGGGAGCTGTTTTTT
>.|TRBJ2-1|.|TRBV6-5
CASSRTPFHQQFF
TGTGCCAGCAGCCGTACTCCGTTCCATCAGCAGTTCTTC
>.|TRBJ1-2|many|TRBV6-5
CASSSGTGRGYTF
TGTGCCAGCAGTTCGGGGACCGGCCGTGGCTACACCTTC
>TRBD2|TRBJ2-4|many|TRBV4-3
CASSQAASGSADIQYF
TGCGCCAGCAGCCAAGCGGCTAGCGGGAGTGCTGACATTCAGTACTTC
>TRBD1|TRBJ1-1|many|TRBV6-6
CASGTGGMGEAFF
TGTGCCAGCGGGACAGGGGGCATGGGTGAAGCTTTCTTT